Listed here are 8 T cell receptor beta chains from one sample, sequenced in a study of blood T cell repertoires in COVID-19. Data came from immunoSEQ multiplex PCR; TCRdb stores just in-frame clones and leaves some out. Counted here are fewer than 300,000 clones, about 85% occurring once; the ten biggest clones make up 13%. Sequencing was carried out using peripheral blood. These receptors were collected from a human donor in a cohort sampled during active COVID-19.

This clone was detected only once. The genes are TRBV5-8 and TRBJ1-1; unclear D gene. With 1 base removed from V and 10 bases from J, the gap between germline ends came to 8 bases. The CDR3 runs to 11 residues. Germline CDR1 SGHTS, CDR2 YDEGEE. The CDR3 loop is CASSLYSRAFF. In DNA, the CDR3 is TGTGCCAGCAGCTTGTATAGCAGAGCTTTCTTT.

V gene TRBV5-1 combines with J gene TRBJ2-3, with D perhaps TRBD2 (6 bases). This CDR3 contains 15 residues. The V end lost 0 bases, the J end lost 6 bases, and 14 bases lay between the germline ends. Germline V gene lookup returns CDR1 SGHRS and CDR2 YFSETQ. The CDR3 coding sequence is TGCGCCAGCAGCTTGGCGGACTACATACAGGATACGCAGTATTTT. It translates to CASSLADYIQDTQYF. The complete variable domain, with remaining parts taken from reference TRBV5-1 and TRBJ2-3, reads KAGVTQTPRYLIKTRGQQVTLSCSPISGHRSVSWYQQTPGQGLQFLFEYFSETQRNKGNFPGRFSGRQFSNSRSEMNVSTLELGDSALYLCASSLADYIQDTQYFGPGTRLTVL.

The chain couples TRBV9 to TRBJ2-7, with 7 nucleotides matching TRBD1. With 5 bases clipped from V and 5 bases from J, the junction kept 7 bases outside the gene matches. The CDR3 spans 13 residues. Germline V gene sequence: CDR1 SGDLS, CDR2 YYNGEE. The CDR3 loop reads CASSSTGSNEQYF. CDR3 sequence (DNA): TGTGCCAGCAGTTCGACAGGGAGTAACGAGCAGTACTTC.

The chain is built from TRBV10-1 and TRBJ1-1; 7 bases line up with TRBD1. This CDR3 is built from 17 residues. V dropped 5 bases and J dropped 0; count of bases not matched to a gene: 12. CDR1 is WNHNN, CDR2 SYGVQD, per germline (reference sequence). The CDR3 bases are TGCGCCAGCAGTAACAGGGGATCCGGGTCGATGAACACTGAAGCTTTCTTT. It is translated as CASSNRGSGSMNTEAFF.

This chain connects TRBV6-6 to TRBJ1-2; TRBD1 is a possible D gene (5 bases). The CDR3 has 15 amino acids. The germline V and J ends were trimmed by 5 bases and 6 bases, with 19 bases remaining between them. Germline loops: CDR1 MNHNY, CDR2 SVGAGI (reference sequence). The CDR3 DNA follows: TGTGCCAGCAGTACCTCCGGAGGGACGAAGGATGGCTACACCTTC. This translates into CASSTSGGTKDGYTF.

This clone has more than one count but fewer than ten. The chain employs TRBV19 and TRBJ1-1; perhaps TRBD1 as D (6 bases). Germline CDR1 reads LNHDA; CDR2 reads SQIVND (reference sequence). The CDR3 has 13 amino acids. The V end was cut by 7 bases, the J end by 5 bases, with 14 bases between. The CDR3 region has the DNA TGTGCCAGTAACCTCGTAGGGGGTACTGAAGCTTTCTTT. Translation: CASNLVGGTEAFF.

The genes are TRBV7-9 and TRBJ2-3; the D gene is possibly TRBD2 (6 bases). Looked up from germline, CDR1 is SEHNR and CDR2 is FQNEAQ (reference sequence). The CDR3 is 15 amino acids. V lost 2 bases and J lost 3, with 12 bases in between. CDR3 sequence: CASSLSAGWTDTQYF. CDR3 DNA sequence: TGTGCCAGCAGCTTAAGTGCGGGATGGACAGATACGCAGTATTTT. The full variable domain, with the rest looked up from reference TRBV7-9 and TRBJ2-3, is DTGVSQNPRHKITKRGQNVTFRCDPISEHNRLYWYRQTLGQGPEFLTYFQNEAQLEKSRLLSDRFSAERPKGSFSTLEIQRTEQGDSAMYLCASSLSAGWTDTQYFGPGTRLTVL.

This clone was picked up one time. V gene TRBV5-1 combines with J gene TRBJ1-4; D is possibly TRBD1 (6 bases). The V end lost 3 bases, the J end lost 1 base, and 10 bases lay between the germline ends. Germline V CDR1 and CDR2: SGHRS, YFSETQ. This CDR3 contains 15 residues. For the CDR3, the DNA is TGCGCCAGCAGCTCGACAGGTGGAACTAATGAAAAACTGTTTTTT. It yields the protein CASSSTGGTNEKLFF. The full variable domain, rest sourced from reference TRBV5-1 and TRBJ1-4, is KAGVTQTPRYLIKTRGQQVTLSCSPISGHRSVSWYQQTPGQGLQFLFEYFSETQRNKGNFPGRFSGRQFSNSRSEMNVSTLELGDSALYLCASSSTGGTNEKLFFGSGTQLSVL.